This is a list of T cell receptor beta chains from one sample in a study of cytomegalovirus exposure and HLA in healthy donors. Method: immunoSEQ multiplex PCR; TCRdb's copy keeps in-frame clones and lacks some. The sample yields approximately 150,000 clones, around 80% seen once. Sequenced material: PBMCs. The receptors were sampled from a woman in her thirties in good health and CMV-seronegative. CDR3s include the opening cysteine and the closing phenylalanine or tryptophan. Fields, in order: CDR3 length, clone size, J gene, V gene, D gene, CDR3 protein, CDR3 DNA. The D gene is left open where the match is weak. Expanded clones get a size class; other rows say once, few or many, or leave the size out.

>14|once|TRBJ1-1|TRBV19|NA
CASSIDPVGTEAFF
TGTGCCAGTAGTATAGATCCGGTTGGTACTGAAGCTTTCTTT
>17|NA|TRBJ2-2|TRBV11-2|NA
CASSPSRRGRRTGELFF
TGTGCCAGCAGTCCCTCGAGGAGGGGGCGCCGAACCGGGGAGCTGTTTTTT
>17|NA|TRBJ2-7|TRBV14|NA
CASSQAPVLGGGYEQYF
TGTGCCAGCAGCCAAGCCCCGGTATTGGGCGGAGGCTACGAGCAGTACTTC
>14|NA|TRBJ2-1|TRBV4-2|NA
CASSKSTATNEQFF
TGTGCCAGCAGCAAATCGACAGCGACCAATGAGCAGTTCTTC
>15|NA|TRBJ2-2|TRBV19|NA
CASSSRQANTGELFF
TGTGCCAGTAGTTCCCGACAGGCGAACACCGGGGAGCTGTTTTTT
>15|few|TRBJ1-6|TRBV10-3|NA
CAISPTPPGDSPLHF
TGTGCCATCAGTCCGACTCCTCCGGGTGATTCACCCCTCCACTTT
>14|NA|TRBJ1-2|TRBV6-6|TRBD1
CASSVGTGNYGYTF
TGTGCCAGCAGTGTTGGGACAGGGAACTATGGCTACACCTTC
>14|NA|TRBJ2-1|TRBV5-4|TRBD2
CASSSGLAGGEQFF
TGTGCCAGCAGCTCGGGACTAGCGGGAGGGGAGCAGTTCTTC
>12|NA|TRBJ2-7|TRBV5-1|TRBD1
CASRNRGYEQYF
TGCGCCAGCAGGAACAGGGGCTACGAGCAGTACTTC
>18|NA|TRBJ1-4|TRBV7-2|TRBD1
CASSLEGVRGLLNEKLFF
TGTGCCAGCAGCTTAGAAGGAGTCAGGGGGCTTCTAAATGAAAAACTGTTTTTT
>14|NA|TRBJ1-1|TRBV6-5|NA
CASSYKGEGTEAFF
TGTGCCAGCAGTTACAAGGGGGAGGGCACTGAAGCTTTCTTT
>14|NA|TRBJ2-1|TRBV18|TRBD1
CASSPGTGWDEQFF
TGTGCCAGCTCCCCCGGGACAGGGTGGGATGAGCAGTTCTTC
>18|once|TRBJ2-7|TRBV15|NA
CATSRDSTGRTVSYEQYF
TGTGCCACCAGCAGAGATAGCACAGGCCGTACTGTCTCCTACGAGCAGTACTTC
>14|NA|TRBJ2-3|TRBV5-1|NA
CASAMAEITDTQYF
TGCGCCAGCGCAATGGCGGAAATCACAGATACGCAGTATTTT
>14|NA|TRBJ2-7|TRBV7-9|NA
CASSFLEGAGEQYF
TGTGCCAGCAGTTTTTTGGAGGGGGCAGGCGAGCAGTACTTC
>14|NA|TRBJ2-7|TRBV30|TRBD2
CAWRGGLAGYEQYF
TGTGCCTGGAGGGGAGGACTAGCGGGGTACGAGCAGTACTTC
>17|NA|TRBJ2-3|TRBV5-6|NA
CASSLFVYGLYTDTQYF
TGTGCCAGCAGCTTGTTCGTCTACGGACTCTACACAGATACGCAGTATTTT
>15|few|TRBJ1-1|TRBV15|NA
CATSRFPGVETEAFF
TGTGCCACCAGCAGATTTCCCGGGGTAGAGACTGAAGCTTTCTTT
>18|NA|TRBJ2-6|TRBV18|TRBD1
CASSLTGTGAAGANVLTF
TGTGCCAGCTCACTTACCGGGACAGGGGCCGCTGGGGCCAACGTCCTGACTTTC
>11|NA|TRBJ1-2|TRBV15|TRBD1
CATGQGRGYTF
TGTGCCACCGGACAGGGTCGAGGCTACACCTTC
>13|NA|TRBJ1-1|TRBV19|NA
CASSDLISRAGAF
TGTGCCAGTAGCGACCTTATTTCCCGGGCGGGGGCCTTT
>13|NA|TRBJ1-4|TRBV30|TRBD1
CAWRDRGDEKLFF
TGTGCCTGGAGGGACAGGGGAGATGAAAAACTGTTTTTT
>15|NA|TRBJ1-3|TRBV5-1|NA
CASSFAGFSGNTIYF
TGCGCCAGCAGCTTCGCGGGATTCTCTGGAAACACCATATATTTT
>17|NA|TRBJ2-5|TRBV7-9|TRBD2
CASSFPSTSGELWTQYF
TGTGCCAGCAGCTTCCCCTCGACTAGCGGGGAATTATGGACCCAGTACTTC
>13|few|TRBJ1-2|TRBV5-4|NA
CASSLSRNYGYTF
TGTGCCAGCAGCCTAAGCAGGAATTATGGCTACACCTTC
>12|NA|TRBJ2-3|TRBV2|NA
CASKTATDTQYF
TGTGCCAGCAAAACAGCCACAGATACGCAGTATTTT
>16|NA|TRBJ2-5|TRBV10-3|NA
CAISESMSERRETQYF
TGTGCCATCAGTGAGTCGATGTCTGAGCGGCGAGAGACCCAGTACTTC
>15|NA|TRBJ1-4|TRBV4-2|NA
CASGDRRAANEKLFF
TGTGCCAGCGGAGACAGGCGAGCGGCTAATGAAAAACTGTTTTTT
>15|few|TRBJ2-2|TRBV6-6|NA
CASSYAGGDTGELFF
TGTGCCAGCAGTTACGCAGGAGGGGACACCGGGGAGCTGTTTTTT
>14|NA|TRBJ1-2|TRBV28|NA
CASSYGRLPGGYTF
TGTGCCAGCAGTTATGGACGCCTTCCGGGGGGCTACACCTTC
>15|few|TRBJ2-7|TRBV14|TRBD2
CASSQNRGGAYEQYF
TGTGCCAGCAGCCAAAACCGGGGAGGGGCTTACGAGCAGTACTTC
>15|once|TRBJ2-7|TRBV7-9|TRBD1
CASSPSWDRGYEQYF
TGTGCCAGCAGCCCAAGTTGGGACAGGGGCTACGAGCAGTACTTC
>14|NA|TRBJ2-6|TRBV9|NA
CASRYEEGANVLTF
TGTGCCAGCAGGTATGAGGAGGGGGCCAACGTCCTGACTTTC
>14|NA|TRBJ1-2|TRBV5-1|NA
CASSFSRSAYGYTF
TGCGCCAGCAGCTTCAGCCGGAGTGCCTATGGCTACACCTTC
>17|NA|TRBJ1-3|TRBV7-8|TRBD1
CASSSTRQGFSGNTIYF
TGTGCCAGCAGCTCGACCCGACAGGGATTCTCTGGAAACACCATATATTTT
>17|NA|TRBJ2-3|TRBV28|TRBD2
CASSRTSGGLFTDTQYF
TGTGCCAGCAGCCGGACTAGCGGGGGACTTTTCACAGATACGCAGTATTTT
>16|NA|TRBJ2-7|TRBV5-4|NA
CASSPWGGLDSYEQYF
TGTGCCAGCAGCCCCTGGGGAGGACTCGACTCCTACGAGCAGTACTTC
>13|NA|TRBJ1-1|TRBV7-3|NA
CASSLTGGTEAFF
TGTGCCAGCAGCTTAACAGGGGGCACTGAAGCTTTCTTT
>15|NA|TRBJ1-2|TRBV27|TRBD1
CASSPTGGASYGYTF
TGTGCCAGCAGTCCGACAGGGGGGGCTTCCTATGGCTACACCTTC
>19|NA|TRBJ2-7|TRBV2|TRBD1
CASSDPSSWTGEGVGEQYF
TGTGCCAGCAGTGACCCGAGTAGTTGGACAGGGGAAGGCGTGGGCGAGCAGTACTTC
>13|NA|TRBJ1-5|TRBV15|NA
CATSREQGQPQHF
TGTGCCACCAGCAGAGAACAGGGCCAGCCCCAGCATTTT
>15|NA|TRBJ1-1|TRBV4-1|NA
CASSRSGPENTEAFF
TGCGCCAGCAGCCGTAGCGGACCGGAGAACACTGAAGCTTTCTTT
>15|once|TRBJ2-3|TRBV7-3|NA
CASSLIPLGTDTQYF
TGTGCCAGCAGCTTAATTCCCCTTGGCACAGATACGCAGTATTTT
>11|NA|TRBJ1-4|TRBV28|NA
CASSEGEKLFF
TGTGCCAGCAGTGAGGGTGAAAAACTGTTTTTT
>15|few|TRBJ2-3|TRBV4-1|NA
CASSQRGTSTDTQYF
TGCGCCAGCAGCCAAAGGGGAACTAGCACAGATACGCAGTATTTT